This TCR beta chain was recorded in a study of T-cell reconstitution after alpha-beta-depleted transplantation in children. Study-level findings and limits: After transplant, at about two months, alpha-beta T cells were reportedly derived from several hundred expanded graft clones. At the one-year point after transplant, T-cell counts and TCRbeta diversity were found to come mostly from T cells that had been newly produced. Recipient T cells and thymic progenitors that survived gave rise to the high TCRbeta diversity observed at day 60 in some patients.

In its sample, this clonotype was seen many times. What it binds is unknown. The TCRbeta library was prepared with unique molecular identifiers. TCRdb re-called the PCR reads through MiXCR, storing one row per CDR3 protein. The table includes over 200,000 distinct CDR3 sequences, approximately 8% detected once. The receptor was isolated from a male patient aged 2-15 years who had a stem cell transplant for acute myeloid leukemia, so the T cells may come from the graft donor. Sequenced here: PBMCs, mostly from graft donor cells, sampled 360 days after TCRalphabeta/CD19-depleted stem cell transplant.

The CDR3 sequence: CASSVLERSQFF. CDR3 DNA: TGTGCCAGCAGTGTCCTTGAGCGGAGCCAGTTCTTC. The chain employs TRBV12-3 or TRBV12-4 and TRBJ2-1; maybe TRBD2 (5 bases). The ends were cut back, 5 bases at V and 13 bases at J, with 15 bases in the middle. This CDR3 is built from 12 residues.